The rows below give T cell receptor beta chains drawn from one sample of a study of metastatic and nonmetastatic thyroid tumors. TCRdb re-called the PCR reads with MiXCR. The sample holds about 85,000 clones; 8% to 9.5% are singletons and the top ten take 8.8%. The material sequenced was blood. The receptors were gathered from a female donor with papillary thyroid cancer or a benign thyroid nodule (not recorded which). Some clones in this sample may be carry-over from other donors' samples. The CDR3 runs from the conserved cysteine through the conserved F or W. Each record gives: J gene, clone size, V gene, D gene, CDR3 DNA, CDR3 protein. D genes are given only for firm matches. Where a row states a size, it is once, few, many or the class of an expanded clone; other rows omit it.

>TRBJ2-7|-|TRBV30|-
TGTGCCTGGAGTTGGGGCAGGGTGAACGAGCAGTACTTC
CAWSWGRVNEQYF
>TRBJ2-7|many|TRBV11-2|-
TGTGCCAGCAGAAGAGCCCAGGTCAACCCGCTAGCGTACGAGCAGTACTTC
CASRRAQVNPLAYEQYF
>TRBJ2-1|many|TRBV2|TRBD2
TGTGCCAGCAGGGTACTAGCGGGGGGCCCCAATGAGCAGTTCTTC
CASRVLAGGPNEQFF
>TRBJ2-4|many|TRBV7-9|-
TGTGCCAGCAGCTTAGTCTCCGGGACACTAGCCAAAAACATTCAGTACTTC
CASSLVSGTLAKNIQYF
>TRBJ2-7|many|TRBV6-5|TRBD1
TGTGCCAGCAGTTACTACAGGGGGCAAGGCGAGCAGTACTTC
CASSYYRGQGEQYF
>TRBJ1-1|many|TRBV9|-
TGTGCCAGCAGCGTCACCGGGGGGCTCGGTTCCACTGAAGCTTTCTTT
CASSVTGGLGSTEAFF
>TRBJ2-1|-|TRBV20-1|-
TGCAGTGCTAGCGGGGGCCGTTACAATGAGCAGTTCTTC
CSASGGRYNEQFF
>TRBJ2-1|few|TRBV7-9|-
TGTGCCAGCAGCCTATATATCGGTGCCAATGAGCAGTTCTTC
CASSLYIGANEQFF
>TRBJ1-6|many|TRBV6-1|-
TGTGCCGCAGAGCTTCCCTTAAGCTCCTATAATTCACCCCTCCACTTT
CAAELPLSSYNSPLHF
>TRBJ1-1|-|TRBV12-3/TRBV12-4|-
TGTGCCAGCGTCTGGGGGAGGAACACTGAAGCTTTCTTT
CASVWGRNTEAFF
>TRBJ2-2|many|TRBV6-4|TRBD2
TGTGCCAGCAGGGGAGGGGACACCGGGGAGCTGTTTTTT
CASRGGDTGELFF
>TRBJ2-1|many|TRBV10-2|-
TGCGCCAGCAGTGAGACAGGGTACTACAATGAGCAGTTCTTC
CASSETGYYNEQFF
>TRBJ1-6|many|TRBV9|TRBD1
TGTGCCAGCAGGGGGGACAGAAATAATTCACCCCTCCACTTT
CASRGDRNNSPLHF
>TRBJ2-3|many|TRBV2|TRBD1
TGTGCCAGCAGGGTGACAGGGGGCACAGATACGCAGTATTTT
CASRVTGGTDTQYF
>TRBJ2-5|many|TRBV6-1|TRBD1
TGTGCCAGCAGTTCGGGACAGATTTTGGGAGAGACCCAGTACTTC
CASSSGQILGETQYF
>TRBJ1-5|once|TRBV9|-
TGTGCCAGCAGCGCGACCGGTTCGGGGGCACGCAATCAGCCCCAGAATTTT
CASSATGSGARNQPQNF
>TRBJ1-6|-|TRBV2|TRBD1
TGTGCCAGCCTCCACCGGGGAACAGGGGAGGCCTCACCCCTCCACTTT
CASLHRGTGEASPLHF
>TRBJ2-3|few|TRBV12-5|-
TGTGCTAGCACGGGGAGCACAGATACGCAGTATTTT
CASTGSTDTQYF
>TRBJ2-3|many|TRBV6-1|TRBD2
TGTGCCAGCAGTGAAGGGACTAGCGGGGCAGATACGCAGTATTTT
CASSEGTSGADTQYF
>TRBJ2-3|few|TRBV29-1|TRBD1
TGCAGCGCCGCAGGGGGCATAAATCAGCCCCAGTATTTT
CSAAGGINQPQYF
>TRBJ1-4|few|TRBV7-6|-
TGTGCCAGCAGCTTAGCCAACAGCTTTAATGAAAAACTGTTTTTT
CASSLANSFNEKLFF
>TRBJ1-2|-|TRBV6-1|TRBD1
TGTGCCAGCAGTGAGAGGGGGACAGGTTCAGTCAATGGCTACACCTTC
CASSERGTGSVNGYTF
>TRBJ1-2|many|TRBV20-1|TRBD1
TGCAGTGCTAGTGGGACGGGGACAGGAAAAGGCTACACCTTC
CSASGTGTGKGYTF
>TRBJ2-5|many|TRBV5-1|-
TGCGCCAGCAGCTTGGCCGGGCGGACCCAAGAGACCCAGTACTTC
CASSLAGRTQETQYF
>TRBJ1-2|few|TRBV12-3/TRBV12-4|-
TGTGCCAGCAGTTTTAAGGGGGGGCGATTGGGCTACACCTTC
CASSFKGGRLGYTF
>TRBJ2-3|many|TRBV6-5|-
TGTGCCAGCAGTTACTCGACCGCAACAGATACGCAGTATTTT
CASSYSTATDTQYF
>TRBJ1-2|few|TRBV20-1|-
TGCAGTGCTCCCGAGGGATCAGGGGCCTATGGCTACACCTTC
CSAPEGSGAYGYTF
>TRBJ2-7|-|TRBV5-6|TRBD1
TGTGCCAGCAGCTCGACAGGGCCCTGGGAGCAGTACTTC
CASSSTGPWEQYF
>TRBJ2-5|many|TRBV6-1|-
TGTGCCAGCAGCCCTACTGTGGCCCAAGAGACCCAGTACTTC
CASSPTVAQETQYF
>TRBJ1-4|many|TRBV18|-
TGTGCCAGCTCACCACCGGTAGAAAGTGAAAAACTGTTTTTT
CASSPPVESEKLFF
>TRBJ1-6|-|TRBV12-3/TRBV12-4|-
TGTGCCAGCAGACCTTCCGGGCCCCACTTCACCCTCCACTTT
CASRPSGPHFTLHF
>TRBJ2-2|few|TRBV2|-
TGTGCCAGCAGTCAAACGGGGGCTAACACTGGGGAGCTGTTTTTT
CASSQTGANTGELFF
>TRBJ2-7|few|TRBV12-3/TRBV12-4|-
TGTGCCAGCAGTTCCTACCACGAGCAGTACTTC
CASSSYHEQYF
>TRBJ2-5|few|TRBV30|TRBD1
TGTGCCTGGAGTCATGGGACAGGGGGCCAAGAGACCCAGTACTTC
CAWSHGTGGQETQYF
>TRBJ2-3|many|TRBV4-1|-
TGCGCCAGCAGCCAAGATGGGCAGGGCACAGATACGCAGTATTTT
CASSQDGQGTDTQYF
>TRBJ1-1|many|TRBV6-1|-
TGTGCCGCAGCCAGGTCAGAGGAAACTGAAGCTTTCTTT
CAAARSEETEAFF
>TRBJ1-4|many|TRBV9|TRBD1
TGTGCCAGCGGTGGACAGGGGACTAATGAAAAACTGTTTTTT
CASGGQGTNEKLFF
>TRBJ1-3|few|TRBV30|-
TGTGCCTGGAGTGGAGGGTCCGGAAACACCATATATTTT
CAWSGGSGNTIYF
>TRBJ2-2|-|TRBV6-4|TRBD2
TGTGCCAGCATTCGGACTAGCACCGGGGAGCTGTTTTTT
CASIRTSTGELFF
>TRBJ2-7|many|TRBV7-2|-
TGTGCCAGCAGCTACACTACTGGGACGGCGTCGAGGCACGAGCAGTACTTC
CASSYTTGTASRHEQYF